This entry is about one T cell receptor beta chain. This record belongs to a study of PD-1 blockade in classical Hodgkin lymphoma. Relapse after autologous stem cell transplantation occurred in every patient, and brentuximab vedotin exposure varied. Germline assignment: CDR1 SEHNR and CDR2 FQNEAQ (reference sequence). V shed 1 base, J shed 8 bases, and the junction held 3 bases outside the gene matches. The CDR3 totals 14 residues. Measured with immunoSEQ multiplex PCR; TCRdb has only the in-frame clones, and not every one. The sample lists 30,000 to 40,000 clones; 75% to 85% were seen once. The sequencing used peripheral blood mononuclear cells (PBMCs), collected at baseline. The source is a human donor with classical Hodgkin lymphoma. V usage is TRBV7-9 and J usage is TRBJ1-4, with 8 bases lining up with TRBD1. The CDR3 DNA follows: TGTGCCAGCAGCTTAGGGACAGGGAGAGAAAAACTGTTTTTT. As protein: CASSLGTGREKLFF.